Listed here are 16 T cell receptor beta chains from one sample, sequenced in a study of T cell responses to AZD1222 COVID-19 vaccine. This table comes from immunoSEQ multiplex PCR, and its TCRdb copy is limited to in-frame clones, with some not included. The sample records under 140,000 clones, nearly 90% being singletons. The sample consisted of peripheral blood, taken on day 0 of AZD1222 vaccination. The receptors shown here come from an adult in good health.

In nucleotides, the CDR3 is TGCGCCAGCACCCAGGGGGGGGCATACAATGAGCAGTTCTTC. Protein sequence: CASTQGGAYNEQFF. This chain links TRBV4-1 with TRBJ2-1; D is tentatively TRBD1 or TRBD2 (7 bases each). Germline CDR1 MGHRA, CDR2 YSYEKL. The CDR3 spans 14 residues. With 7 bases removed from V and 4 bases from J, the gap between germline ends came to 14 bases.

The chain uses TRBV9 and TRBJ2-2; D call uncertain. The V end was cut by 3 bases, the J end by 1 base, with 13 bases between. The CDR3 covers 16 residues. The germline V gene has CDR1 SGDLS and CDR2 YYNGEE. The CDR3 region is CASSAFLEENTGELFF. DNA for the CDR3: TGTGCCAGCAGCGCCTTTCTAGAAGAGAACACCGGGGAGCTGTTTTTT.

The table lists this clone with a few counts. V and J are TRBV11-2 and TRBJ2-2, with unresolved D. Trimming cost V 2 bases and J 7 bases, with 14 bases left between them. The CDR3 has 15 amino acids. The germline V gene encodes CDR1 SGHAT and CDR2 FQNNGV. CDR3 nucleotides: TGTGCCAGCAGCTTATCGCGCAGATACGACGGGGAGCTGTTTTTT. Its protein product is CASSLSRRYDGELFF.

The chain uses TRBV4-2 and TRBJ2-1; 7 bases are a match to TRBD2. This CDR3 has 17 residues. Per the germline V gene, CDR1 is LGHNA and CDR2 is YNFKEQ. The trim removed 1 base at V and 4 bases at J, leaving 10 bases unmatched. In nucleotides, the CDR3 is TGTGCCAGCAGCCAAGGCACGGGAGGCAGGTCTTACAATGAGCAGTTCTTC. Encoded protein: CASSQGTGGRSYNEQFF.

This chain connects TRBV10-2 to TRBJ1-2; 9 positions agree with TRBD1. CDR1 WSHSY and CDR2 SAAADI come from the germline V gene. V was clipped by 4 bases and J by 4 bases; unmatched bases: 7. The CDR3 has 15 residues. The CDR3 DNA reads TGCGCCAGCAGTGGGGGACAGGGTGTAGGCTATGGCTACACCTTC. It yields the protein CASSGGQGVGYGYTF.

The chain links TRBV6-1 to TRBJ1-2; TRBD1 agrees at 7 bases. V lost 2 bases and J lost 8; bases outside the gene matches: 11. The CDR3 totals 15 residues. Germline CDR1 is MNHNS and CDR2 is SASEGT. CDR3 sequence: CASSESLGTVRGYTF. The CDR3 DNA is TGTGCCAGCAGTGAATCCCTGGGGACAGTCAGAGGCTACACCTTC.

The genes are TRBV7-9 and TRBJ1-1; D call uncertain. With 1 base removed from V and 11 bases from J, the gap between germline ends came to 14 bases. This CDR3 is built from 13 residues. CDR1 and CDR2 from the germline V gene are SEHNR and FQNEAQ (reference sequence). The CDR3 spells CASSLDSGQRAFF. As DNA, the CDR3 is TGTGCCAGCAGCTTAGATAGTGGGCAGCGCGCTTTCTTT. The variable domain in full, with the rest retrieved from reference TRBV7-9 and TRBJ1-1, is DTGVSQNPRHKITKRGQNVTFRCDPISEHNRLYWYRQTLGQGPEFLTYFQNEAQLEKSRLLSDRFSAERPKGSFSTLEIQRTEQGDSAMYLCASSLDSGQRAFFGQGTRLTVV.

The J gene is TRBJ1-6, the V gene TRBV7-8; the match to TRBD1 covers 10 bases. Germline CDR1 and CDR2: SGHVS and FQNEAQ. The CDR3 consists of 16 residues. With 5 bases clipped from V and 7 bases from J, the junction kept 8 bases outside the gene matches. The CDR3 sequence is CASSPTGGRGNSPLHF. The DNA for the CDR3 is TGTGCCAGCAGCCCGACAGGGGGCAGGGGCAATTCACCCCTCCACTTT.

V and J are TRBV15 and TRBJ2-5; 10 bases align to TRBD1. Per the germline V gene, CDR1 is LNHNV and CDR2 is YYDKDF (reference sequence). The CDR3 loop spans 15 amino acids. The V segment lost 4 bases and the J segment 2 bases; nucleotides outside the gene matches: 4. The CDR3 is CATSTRTGGQETQYF. The CDR3 bases are TGTGCCACCAGCACCAGGACAGGGGGACAAGAGACCCAGTACTTC.

The chain couples TRBV29-1 to TRBJ1-1; 7 bases map to TRBD1. This CDR3 comprises 18 residues. J gave up 3 bases and V 1 base, and 17 bases lay outside the gene matches. The germline V gene has CDR1 SQVTM and CDR2 ANQGSEA. This CDR3 is CSVEALDRDWAFYTEAFF. In DNA form, the CDR3 reads TGCAGCGTTGAAGCCCTAGACAGGGATTGGGCCTTTTACACTGAAGCTTTCTTT.

V gene TRBV9 combines with J gene TRBJ1-4, with 7 bases matching TRBD1. V trimming: 2 bases; J trimming: 8 bases; junction bases outside the gene matches: 9. This CDR3 has 15 residues. CDR1 SGDLS and CDR2 YYNGEE come from the germline V gene. The CDR3 nucleotides are TGTGCCAGCAGCGTTGGAACAGGGGTGAGGGAAAAACTGTTTTTT. It encodes CASSVGTGVREKLFF. The full variable domain, with the rest looked up from reference TRBV9 and TRBJ1-4, is DSGVTQTPKHLITATGQRVTLRCSPRSGDLSVYWYQQSLDQGLQFLIQYYNGEERAKGNILERFSAQQFPDLHSELNLSSLELGDSALYFCASSVGTGVREKLFFGSGTQLSVL.

The chain combines TRBV5-1 with TRBJ2-5, with D possibly matching TRBD1 (5 bases). This CDR3 is 14 amino acids long. From germline, CDR1 is SGHRS and CDR2 YFSETQ. V lost 0 bases and J lost 5, with 11 bases in between. CDR3 region: CASSLGHGAETQYF. CDR3 DNA sequence: TGCGCCAGCAGCTTGGGACATGGGGCGGAGACCCAGTACTTC.

A few counts support this clone. The V and J genes are TRBV5-4 and TRBJ2-5, with 12 bases lining up with TRBD2. CDR3 size: 16 residues. V lost 2 bases to trimming and J lost 5 bases; unmatched junction nucleotides: 7. The germline CDR1 and CDR2 sequences are SGHNT and YYREEE (reference sequence). The CDR3 loop is CASSFLAGGPWETQYF. The CDR3 DNA sequence: TGTGCCAGCAGCTTCCTAGCGGGAGGGCCGTGGGAGACCCAGTACTTC.

The chain couples TRBV28 to TRBJ2-7, with 9 bases identical to TRBD2. This CDR3 comprises 18 residues. V shed 5 bases, J shed 2 bases, and the junction held 16 bases outside the gene matches. Germline V CDR1 and CDR2: MDHEN, SYDVKM. For the CDR3, the DNA is TGTGCCAGCAGTGCACCTCCTTCCAGCGGGAGGAACGCCTACGAGCAGTACTTC. The encoded protein is CASSAPPSSGRNAYEQYF.

In DNA form, the CDR3 reads TGTGCCAGCAGCCCCGGCACGGCCCGGGGTTTATACGAGCAGTACTTC. This sequence encodes CASSPGTARGLYEQYF. This chain links TRBV25-1 with TRBJ2-7, with D possibly TRBD2 on 5 matching bases. The length of the CDR3 is 16 residues. V dropped 6 bases and J dropped 4 bases, with 22 bases sitting between them. In germline, CDR1 is MGHDK, CDR2 SYGVNS.

This chain connects TRBV2 to TRBJ1-2; 8 positions agree with TRBD1. The CDR3 loop spans 14 amino acids. Trimming cost V 6 bases and J 4 bases; bases outside gene matches: 7. From germline, CDR1 is SNHLY and CDR2 FYNNEI. DNA for the CDR3: TGTGCCAGCAGCTTCAGGGGGCTCGGCTATGGCTACACCTTC. Translated: CASSFRGLGYGYTF. The whole variable domain, filled in from reference TRBV2 and TRBJ1-2, reads EPEVTQTPSHQVTQMGQEVILRCVPISNHLYFYWYRQILGQKVEFLVSFYNNEISEKSEIFDDQFSVERPDGSNFTLKIRSTKLEDSAMYFCASSFRGLGYGYTFGSGTRLTVV.